A selection of T cell receptor beta chains follows, all from one sample in a study of OX40 agonist ivuxolimab in advanced cancers. Here immunoSEQ multiplex PCR was the method, and the copy in TCRdb shows in-frame clones only, minus some. The data contain 50,000 to 70,000 clones, 85% of them seen just once; the ten biggest clones take up approximately 2.9%. The sequencing used CD4+ or CD8+ T cells sorted from blood, collected in a trial of the OX40 agonist ivuxolimab. All receptors derive from an adult with an advanced solid tumor such as melanoma, head and neck, liver or kidney cancer. CDR3s include the opening cysteine and the closing phenylalanine or tryptophan. The D gene is left open where the match is weak.

V gene	J gene	D gene	CDR3 protein
TRBV28	TRBJ2-5	-	CASSFADKETQYF
TRBV6-5	TRBJ2-1	-	CASSSSGGWYNEQFF
TRBV6-5	TRBJ1-4	-	CASRRTQTNEKLFF
TRBV4-3	TRBJ1-2	TRBD1	CASSQDATGENGYTF
TRBV4-2	TRBJ2-3	TRBD2	CASSQGVAGGGTDTQYF
TRBV18	TRBJ2-5	TRBD1	CASSQDRVETQYF
TRBV5-1	TRBJ2-7	-	CASSLAGDNSYEQYF
TRBV9	TRBJ2-3	-	CASSDGLPTDTQYF
TRBV19	TRBJ2-5	TRBD2	CASSRGTSQETQYF
TRBV11-3	TRBJ2-1	-	CASSLGLLDNEQFF